The 30 T cell receptor beta chains reported below all come from one sample, sequenced in a study of blood T cell repertoires in COVID-19. Here immunoSEQ multiplex PCR was the method, and the copy in TCRdb shows in-frame clones only, minus some. The table records tens of thousands of clones, 89% of them present only once. The sample was peripheral blood. The receptors originated from a man aged 55 to 70 with acute or convalescent COVID-19.

The chain recombines TRBV7-9 with TRBJ1-1, with TRBD1 identical over 8 bases. Trimming cost V 5 bases and J 5 bases; bases outside gene matches: 1. CDR1 SEHNR and CDR2 FQNEAQ come from the germline V gene (reference sequence). The CDR3 sequence is 12 residues long. CDR3 sequence (DNA): TGTGCCAGCAGCCAGGGGGCGACTGAAGCTTTCTTT. Translating it yields CASSQGATEAFF.

This clone is labeled as medium-sized. The chain is built from TRBV20-1 and TRBJ2-2, with 10 bases matching TRBD1. The V gene end was trimmed by 3 bases and the J gene end by 5 bases; junction bases not matched to a gene: 6. CDR1 and CDR2 from the germline V gene are DFQATT and SNEGSKA (reference sequence). The CDR3 spans 15 residues. In DNA, the CDR3 is TGCAGTGCTAGTAGACAGGGGGCGGGGACCGGGGAGCTGTTTTTT. The encoded protein is CSASRQGAGTGELFF.

The V and J genes are TRBV6-6 and TRBJ1-1; D is unresolved. There are 13 residues in the CDR3. Germline V gene data show CDR1 as MNHNY and CDR2 as SVGAGI (reference sequence). The V and J ends lost 5 bases and 3 bases respectively, with 10 bases between them. The CDR3 spells CASSAVGYTEAFF. CDR3 nucleotide sequence: TGTGCCAGCAGTGCCGTCGGTTACACTGAAGCTTTCTTT.

The CDR3 DNA reads as TGTGCCAGCAGCAGCGGACCCTACTATGGCTACACCTTC. Translation: CASSSGPYYGYTF. The chain carries TRBV5-6 and TRBJ1-2; no reliable D call. Deletions cut 4 bases from V and 3 bases from J, with 10 bases between. Germline values: CDR1 SGHDT, CDR2 YYEEEE. This CDR3 contains 13 residues.

This chain links TRBV3-1 (or the pseudogene TRBV3-2) with TRBJ1-3; 9 bases match TRBD1. The CDR3 runs 18 residues. CDR1 and CDR2 (germline): LGHDT, YNNKEL (reference sequence). V trimming: 2 bases; J trimming: 1 base; junction bases outside the gene matches: 9. The CDR3 here is CASSQTRDRAFSGNTIYF. CDR3 in DNA: TGTGCCAGCAGCCAAACCCGGGACAGGGCATTTTCTGGAAACACCATATATTTT.

The V call is TRBV24-1, the J call TRBJ2-2, with 9 nucleotides matching TRBD1. CDR3 length: 16 residues. Germline loops: CDR1 KGHDR, CDR2 SFDVKD. V shed 1 base, J shed 6 bases, and the junction held 5 bases outside the gene matches. CDR3 amino acids: CATSDLGTGRSGELFF. CDR3 in DNA: TGTGCCACCAGTGATTTAGGGACAGGGAGGTCCGGGGAGCTGTTTTTT.

The rearrangement joins TRBV30 to TRBJ2-7, with no clear D. In germline, CDR1 is GTSNPN, CDR2 SVGIG (reference sequence). V gave up 1 base and J gave up 1 base, with 11 bases separating them. This CDR3 spans 14 amino acids. The CDR3 sequence is CAWSDTPQSYEQYF. The CDR3 nucleotides are TGTGCCTGGAGTGACACCCCCCAGTCCTACGAGCAGTACTTC.

This clone was seen a handful of times. This chain uses TRBV5-4 with TRBJ2-5, with 7 bases fitting TRBD1. The V gene end was trimmed by 2 bases and the J gene end by 5 bases; junction bases not matched to a gene: 12. The CDR3 extends over 16 amino acids. CDR1 is SGHNT and CDR2 is YYREEE in the germline V gene (reference sequence). CDR3 amino acids: CASSLDQGVTWETQYF. CDR3 bases: TGTGCCAGCAGCTTAGATCAGGGGGTTACATGGGAGACCCAGTACTTC.

The V call is TRBV27, the J call TRBJ1-2; 11 nucleotides align to TRBD1. The length of the CDR3 is 16 residues. Germline V CDR1 and CDR2: MNHEY, SMNVEV (reference sequence). Trimming took 5 bases from V and 2 from J; bases not matched to a gene: 7. The CDR3 here is CASSRGQGAINYGYTF. The CDR3 DNA reads TGTGCCAGCAGTAGAGGACAGGGGGCGATAAACTATGGCTACACCTTC.

This sequence joins TRBV7-2 and TRBJ2-7, with TRBD2 matching over 8 bases. V was clipped by 5 bases and J by 2 bases; unmatched bases: 8. The CDR3 consists of 15 residues. CDR1 is SGHTA, CDR2 FQGNSA, per germline. The CDR3 DNA is TGTGCCAGCAGCCCTTGGACTAGCCCTGCCTACGAGCAGTACTTC. As protein: CASSPWTSPAYEQYF.

This sequence joins TRBV21-1 and TRBJ2-7; no check of the table's D call, TRBD2, against the DNA was made. TRBV21-1 is a known pseudogene. CDR3 length: 17 amino acids. The CDR3 loop reads CASSTRTRRTSGGEQYF. CDR3 DNA sequence: TGTGCCAGCAGCACCCGAACTAGACGGACGTCGGGAGGCGAGCAGTACTTC.

The chain combines TRBV18 with TRBJ1-1, with D maybe TRBD1 (6 bases). In germline, CDR1 is KGHSH, CDR2 LQKENI. This CDR3 contains 12 residues. V was trimmed by 3 bases and J by 10 bases, leaving 12 bases between them. CDR3 DNA sequence: TGTGCCAGCTCACCTGAACAGGGTCGAGCTTTCTTT. Amino acids: CASSPEQGRAFF.

V and J are TRBV11-2 and TRBJ1-1; no firm D call. V lost 5 bases to trimming and J lost 7 bases, with 20 bases between them. The CDR3 has 15 residues. Germline CDR1 is SGHAT and CDR2 is FQNNGV. Written as DNA, the CDR3 is TGTGCCAGCAGCCCCGGCCGGGGAGCGAACGTTGAAGCTTTCTTT. This translates into CASSPGRGANVEAFF.

The CDR3 loop reads CASSLGGQGNTEAFF. The CDR3, as DNA: TGTGCCAGCAGCTTAGGGGGACAGGGTAACACTGAAGCTTTCTTT. V and J are TRBV11-2 and TRBJ1-1; TRBD1 matches at 9 bases. The CDR3 runs 15 residues. V dropped 1 base and J dropped 2; count of bases not matched to a gene: 2. Germline CDR1 SGHAT, CDR2 FQNNGV.

The rearrangement joins TRBV19 to TRBJ1-1, with D hard to call. V was clipped by 5 bases and J by 0 bases, with 7 bases between them. This CDR3 is built from 13 residues. CDR1 is LNHDA and CDR2 is SQIVND in the germline V gene (reference sequence). The CDR3: CASSPEMNTEAFF. CDR3 nucleotides: TGTGCCAGTAGTCCCGAGATGAACACTGAAGCTTTCTTT.

V usage is TRBV3-1 (or the pseudogene TRBV3-2) and J usage is TRBJ1-2, with D unresolved. Germline V lookup: CDR1 LGHDT, CDR2 YNNKEL (reference sequence). The CDR3 is made up of 14 amino acids. The ends were cut back, 1 base at V and 2 bases at J, with 8 bases in the middle. CDR3 protein: CASSQAGGNYGYTF. The CDR3 bases are TGTGCCAGCAGCCAAGCTGGCGGGAACTATGGCTACACCTTC.

The V gene is TRBV7-2, the J gene TRBJ2-4, with 9 bases lining up with TRBD2. Germline V gene lookup returns CDR1 SGHTA and CDR2 FQGNSA. The CDR3 is made up of 17 amino acids. Unmatched junction bases numbered 9, after V lost 4 bases and J lost 2 bases. In DNA form, the CDR3 reads TGTGCCAGCAGCTCCCCGGGACTAGCCGACCCCAAAAACATTCAGTACTTC. This gives the protein CASSSPGLADPKNIQYF.

Note on this clone: One end of the junction does not line up with germline, which may come from a read error. The rearrangement uses TRBV29-1 and TRBJ2-7, with 8 bases aligning to TRBD1. The CDR3 consists of 11 residues. Germline V CDR1 and CDR2: SQVTM, ANQGSEA. CDR3 amino acids: CSALSQTGEVF. The CDR3 DNA sequence: TGCAGCGCCCTGTCCCAGACAGGGGAGGTTTTC.

This CDR3 reads CAIREGARAEAFF. CDR3 bases: TGTGCCATCAGGGAGGGGGCTAGAGCTGAAGCTTTCTTT. This rearrangement joins TRBV10-3 to TRBJ1-1, with TRBD1 matching over 7 bases. CDR1 is ENHRY, CDR2 SYGVKD, per germline. The length of the CDR3 is 13 residues. V lost 6 bases to trimming and J lost 6 bases; unmatched junction nucleotides: 7.

The gene calls are TRBV11-2 and TRBJ1-5, with D possibly being TRBD1 (5 bases). The CDR3 contains 13 residues. Germline CDR1 is SGHAT and CDR2 is FQNNGV. V was shortened by 8 bases and J by 4 bases, with 12 bases between the two germline ends. The CDR3 DNA reads TGTGCCAGCGCCTGGGGACTTAATCAGCCCCAGCATTTT. Amino acid sequence: CASAWGLNQPQHF. Using reference TRBV11-2 and TRBJ1-5 for the parts outside the CDR3, the full variable domain is EAGVAQSPRYKIIEKRQSVAFWCNPISGHATLYWYQQILGQGPKLLIQFQNNGVVDDSQLPKDRFSAERLKGVDSTLKIQPAKLEDSAVYLCASAWGLNQPQHFGDGTRLSIL.

By sample fraction, this clone is medium-sized (0.01 to 0.1%). This sequence joins TRBV7-8 and TRBJ1-5; D may be TRBD1 (5 bases). From germline, CDR1 is SGHVS and CDR2 FQNEAQ. The CDR3 has 13 amino acids. V lost 3 bases and J 5 bases, leaving 8 bases between the germline ends. The CDR3 DNA follows: TGTGCCAGCAGCTTGGGGGGGGATCAGCCCCAGCATTTT. It is translated as CASSLGGDQPQHF.

The chain employs TRBV24-1 and TRBJ2-1, with D maybe TRBD2 (5 bases). The CDR3 loop spans 18 amino acids. Looked up from germline, CDR1 is KGHDR and CDR2 is SFDVKD. Trimming pared 5 bases from V and 0 bases from J, leaving 19 bases between. CDR3 in amino acids: CATSAPGKSGSSYNEQFF. In DNA, the CDR3 is TGTGCCACCAGTGCCCCAGGCAAATCGGGGAGCTCCTACAATGAGCAGTTCTTC.

In this sample, this clone turned up once. V gene TRBV27 combines with J gene TRBJ2-7, with D possibly TRBD1 on 5 matching bases. Germline assignment: CDR1 MNHEY and CDR2 SMNVEV (reference sequence). This CDR3 comprises 15 residues. The germline V and J ends were trimmed by 5 bases and 2 bases, with 16 bases remaining between them. The CDR3 spells CASSLRVPKAYEQYF. The DNA of the CDR3 is TGTGCCAGCAGTCTCAGGGTACCTAAAGCCTACGAGCAGTACTTC.

This clone was seen more than once but under ten times. The rearrangement uses TRBV4-1 and TRBJ2-7; D unresolved. CDR3 length: 12 residues. Germline CDR1 is MGHRA and CDR2 is YSYEKL. V was trimmed by 2 bases and J by 5 bases, leaving 7 bases between them. CDR3 in DNA: TGCGCCAGCAGCCAATCGGTCAACGAGCAGTACTTC. It encodes CASSQSVNEQYF.

V is TRBV7-9 and J is TRBJ1-1, with TRBD1 as a possible D gene (5 bases). CDR3 length: 13 residues. Germline values: CDR1 SEHNR, CDR2 FQNEAQ (reference sequence). Trimming took 3 bases from V and 0 from J, leaving 5 bases between them. CDR3 in DNA: TGTGCCAGCAGCTTGACAGTGAACACTGAAGCTTTCTTT. Its protein product is CASSLTVNTEAFF.

J is TRBJ2-7 and V is TRBV9; 9 bases line up with TRBD1. Germline trimming cut 4 bases from V and 1 base from J; bases unmatched to any gene: 9. Germline CDR1 SGDLS, CDR2 YYNGEE. The CDR3 loop spans 16 amino acids. The CDR3 nucleotides read TGTGCCAGCAGCCCACGGACGGGACAGGGATCCTACGAGCAGTACTTC. This gives the protein CASSPRTGQGSYEQYF.

V is TRBV7-2 and J is TRBJ2-3, with 8 bases matching TRBD1. The CDR3 runs 18 residues. With V trimmed by 5 bases and J by 6 bases, 19 bases remained unmatched. CDR1 and CDR2 from the germline V gene are SGHTA and FQGNSA. The CDR3 sequence is CASSRFPRTGFMADTQYF. DNA of the CDR3: TGTGCCAGCAGCCGTTTCCCCCGGACAGGGTTCATGGCTGATACGCAGTATTTT. Full variable domain (missing parts from reference TRBV7-2 and TRBJ2-3): GAGVSQSPSNKVTEKGKDVELRCDPISGHTALYWYRQSLGQGLEFLIYFQGNSAPDKSGLPSDRFSAERTGGSVSTLTIQRTQQEDSAVYLCASSRFPRTGFMADTQYFGPGTRLTVL.

This clone was found a few times. V gene TRBV5-1 combines with J gene TRBJ2-2, with D maybe TRBD2 (7 bases). Germline V gene lookup returns CDR1 SGHRS and CDR2 YFSETQ. The CDR3 loop spans 14 amino acids. With 3 bases removed from V and 5 bases from J, the gap between germline ends came to 11 bases. The CDR3 here is CASSWEGTTGELFF. CDR3 coding DNA: TGCGCCAGCAGCTGGGAGGGGACAACCGGGGAGCTGTTTTTT.

V usage is TRBV28 and J usage is TRBJ2-2; perhaps TRBD2 as D (7 bases). There are 16 residues in the CDR3. The germline CDR1 and CDR2 sequences are MDHEN and SYDVKM. Trimming shortened V by 1 base and J by 5 bases, and 14 bases separated the two germline ends. CDR3 bases: TGTGCCAGCAGTTTATTAACGGGGGGCGCGACCGGGGAGCTGTTTTTT. Its translation is CASSLLTGGATGELFF.

The chain uses TRBV28 and TRBJ2-3; D may be TRBD1 (6 bases). V shed 7 bases and J shed 1 base, with 9 bases lying between them. The CDR3 contains 13 residues. Germline V gene sequence: CDR1 MDHEN, CDR2 SYDVKM. The DNA of the CDR3 is TGTGCCAGCACACCAGGGGGCACAGATACGCAGTATTTT. As protein: CASTPGGTDTQYF.